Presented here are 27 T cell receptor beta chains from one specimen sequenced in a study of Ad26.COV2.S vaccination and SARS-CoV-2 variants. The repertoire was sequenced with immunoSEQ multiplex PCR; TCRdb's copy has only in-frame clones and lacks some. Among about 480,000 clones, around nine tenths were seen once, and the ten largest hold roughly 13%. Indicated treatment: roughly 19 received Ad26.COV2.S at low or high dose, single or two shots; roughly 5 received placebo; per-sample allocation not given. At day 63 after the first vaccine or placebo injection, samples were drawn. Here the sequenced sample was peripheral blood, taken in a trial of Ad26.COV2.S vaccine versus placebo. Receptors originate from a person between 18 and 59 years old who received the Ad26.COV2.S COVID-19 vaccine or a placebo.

Here the CDR3 reads CASSRGQGPMNTEAFF. CDR3 coding DNA: TGTGCCAGCAGCCGAGGACAGGGTCCCATGAACACTGAAGCTTTCTTT. The V gene is TRBV6-2 or TRBV6-3, the J gene TRBJ1-1; TRBD1 matches 8 bases. CDR3 size: 16 residues. The germline V gene encodes CDR1 MNHEY and CDR2 SVGEGT. Losses at the gene ends were 6 bases for V and 0 bases for J; bases not matched to a gene: 9.

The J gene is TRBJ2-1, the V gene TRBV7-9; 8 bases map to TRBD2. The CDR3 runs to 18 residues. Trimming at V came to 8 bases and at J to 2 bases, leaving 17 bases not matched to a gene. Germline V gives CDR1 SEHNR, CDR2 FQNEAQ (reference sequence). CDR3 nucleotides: TGTGCCAGCTCGGTGCCGCCAAACCCGACTAGCGCCTACAATGAGCAGTTCTTC. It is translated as CASSVPPNPTSAYNEQFF.

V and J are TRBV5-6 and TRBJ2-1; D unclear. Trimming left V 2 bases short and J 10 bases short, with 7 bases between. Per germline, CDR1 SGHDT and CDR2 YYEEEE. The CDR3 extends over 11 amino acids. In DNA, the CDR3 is TGTGCCAGCAGCTTCGACACAGAGCAGTTCTTC. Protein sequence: CASSFDTEQFF.

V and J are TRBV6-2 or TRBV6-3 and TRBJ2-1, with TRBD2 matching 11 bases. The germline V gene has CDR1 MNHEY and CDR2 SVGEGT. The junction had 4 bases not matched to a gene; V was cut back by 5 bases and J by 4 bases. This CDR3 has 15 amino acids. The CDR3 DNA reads TGTGCCAGCAGTAAACTAGCGGGGGTTTACAATGAGCAGTTCTTC. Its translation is CASSKLAGVYNEQFF.

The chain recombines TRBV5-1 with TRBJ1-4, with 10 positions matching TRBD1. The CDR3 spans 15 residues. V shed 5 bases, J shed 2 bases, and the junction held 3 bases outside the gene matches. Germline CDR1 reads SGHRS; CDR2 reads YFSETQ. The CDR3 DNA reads TGCGCCAGCAGACGGACAGGGGGGACTAATGAAAAACTGTTTTTT. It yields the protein CASRRTGGTNEKLFF.

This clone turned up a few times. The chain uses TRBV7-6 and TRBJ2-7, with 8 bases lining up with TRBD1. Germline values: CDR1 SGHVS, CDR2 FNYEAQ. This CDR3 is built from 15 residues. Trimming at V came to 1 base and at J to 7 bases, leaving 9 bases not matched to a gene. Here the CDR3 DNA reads TGTGCCAGCAGCTTAGAAGGCAGGGGGCCGCGAGAGCAGTACTTC. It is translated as CASSLEGRGPREQYF.

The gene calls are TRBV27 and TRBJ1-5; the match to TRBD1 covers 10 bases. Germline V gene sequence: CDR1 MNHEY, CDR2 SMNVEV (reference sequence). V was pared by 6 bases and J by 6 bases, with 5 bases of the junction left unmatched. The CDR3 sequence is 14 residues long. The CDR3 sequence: CASSRTGGSQPQHF. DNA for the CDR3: TGTGCCAGCAGCAGGACAGGGGGAAGTCAGCCCCAGCATTTT.

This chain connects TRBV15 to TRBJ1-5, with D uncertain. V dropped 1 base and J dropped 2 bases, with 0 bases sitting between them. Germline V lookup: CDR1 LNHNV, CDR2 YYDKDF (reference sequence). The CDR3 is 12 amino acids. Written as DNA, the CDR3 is TGTGCCACCAGCAGAGGCAATCAGCCCCAGCATTTT. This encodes CATSRGNQPQHF.

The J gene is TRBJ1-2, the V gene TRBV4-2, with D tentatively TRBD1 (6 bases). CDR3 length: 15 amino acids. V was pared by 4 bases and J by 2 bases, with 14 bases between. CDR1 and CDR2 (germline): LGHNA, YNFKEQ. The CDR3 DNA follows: TGTGCCAGCAGCCGCCGACAGGAAATAAACTATGGCTACACCTTC. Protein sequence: CASSRRQEINYGYTF.

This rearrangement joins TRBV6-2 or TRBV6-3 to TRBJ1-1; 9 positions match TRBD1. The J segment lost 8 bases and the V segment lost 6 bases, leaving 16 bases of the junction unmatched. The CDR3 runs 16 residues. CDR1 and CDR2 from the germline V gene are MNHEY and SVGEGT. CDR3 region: CASRPTGTGKRREAFF. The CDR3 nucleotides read TGTGCCAGCAGGCCTACCGGGACAGGGAAAAGGAGGGAAGCTTTCTTT.

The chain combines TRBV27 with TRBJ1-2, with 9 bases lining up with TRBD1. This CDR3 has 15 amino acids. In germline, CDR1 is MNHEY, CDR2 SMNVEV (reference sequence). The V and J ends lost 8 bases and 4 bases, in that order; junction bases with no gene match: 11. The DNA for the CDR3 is TGTGCCAGCGGGTCACCACAGGGGGCTGGCTATGGCTACACCTTC. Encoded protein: CASGSPQGAGYGYTF.

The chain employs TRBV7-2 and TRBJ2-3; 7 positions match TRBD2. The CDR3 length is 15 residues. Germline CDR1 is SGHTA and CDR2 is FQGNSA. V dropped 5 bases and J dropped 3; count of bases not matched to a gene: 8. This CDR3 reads CASSTGLVLTDTQYF. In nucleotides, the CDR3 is TGTGCCAGCAGCACTGGACTAGTTTTGACAGATACGCAGTATTTT.

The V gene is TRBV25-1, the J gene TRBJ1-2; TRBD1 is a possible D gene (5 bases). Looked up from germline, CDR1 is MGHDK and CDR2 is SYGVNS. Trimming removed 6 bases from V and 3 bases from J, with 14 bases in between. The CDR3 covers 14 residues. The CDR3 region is CASREAGTYYGYTF. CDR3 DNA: TGTGCCAGCAGGGAGGCAGGGACCTACTATGGCTACACCTTC.

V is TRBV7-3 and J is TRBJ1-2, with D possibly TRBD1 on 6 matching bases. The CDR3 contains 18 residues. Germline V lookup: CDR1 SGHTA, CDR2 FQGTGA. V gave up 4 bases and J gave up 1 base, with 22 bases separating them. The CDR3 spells CASSSSNRVQTYNYGYTF. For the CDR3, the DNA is TGTGCCAGCAGCTCATCCAACAGGGTCCAGACTTATAACTATGGCTACACCTTC.

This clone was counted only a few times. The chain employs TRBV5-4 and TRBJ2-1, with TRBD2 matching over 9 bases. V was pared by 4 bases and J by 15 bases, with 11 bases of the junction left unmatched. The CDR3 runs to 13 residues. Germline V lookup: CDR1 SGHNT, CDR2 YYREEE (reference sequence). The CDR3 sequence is CASSGGLAFSWFF. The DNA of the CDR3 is TGTGCCAGCAGCGGCGGACTAGCGTTCTCTTGGTTCTTC.

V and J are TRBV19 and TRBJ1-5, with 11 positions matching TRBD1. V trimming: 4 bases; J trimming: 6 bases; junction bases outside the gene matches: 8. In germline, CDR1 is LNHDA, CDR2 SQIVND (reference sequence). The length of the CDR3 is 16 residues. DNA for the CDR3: TGTGCCAGTAGTACACTGGACAGGGGGCGAGGTCAGCCCCAGCATTTT. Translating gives CASSTLDRGRGQPQHF.

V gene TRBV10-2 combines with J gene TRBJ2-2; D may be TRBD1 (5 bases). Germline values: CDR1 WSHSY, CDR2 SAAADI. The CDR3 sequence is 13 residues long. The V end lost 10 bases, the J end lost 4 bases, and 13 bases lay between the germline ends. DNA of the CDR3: TGCGCCACCACAGGATTGGGCACCGGGGAGCTGTTTTTT. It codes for CATTGLGTGELFF.

In nucleotides, the CDR3 is TGTGCCTGGTCCAGGGTGTTCGGCGGGGAGCTGTTTTTT. This encodes CAWSRVFGGELFF. The chain employs TRBV30 and TRBJ2-2, with a tentative D call TRBD1 (5 bases). Deletions cut 5 bases from V and 7 bases from J, with 14 bases between. Germline CDR1 reads GTSNPN; CDR2 reads SVGIG (reference sequence). The CDR3 spans 13 residues.

The CDR3 nucleotides are TGCGCCAGCAGCCCCCTAGCGGGAGCAGATACGCAGTATTTT. Its protein product is CASSPLAGADTQYF. This chain links TRBV5-1 with TRBJ2-3; 10 bases are shared with TRBD2. V dropped 4 bases and J dropped 4; count of bases not matched to a gene: 3. The CDR3 is made up of 14 amino acids. Germline V gives CDR1 SGHRS, CDR2 YFSETQ.

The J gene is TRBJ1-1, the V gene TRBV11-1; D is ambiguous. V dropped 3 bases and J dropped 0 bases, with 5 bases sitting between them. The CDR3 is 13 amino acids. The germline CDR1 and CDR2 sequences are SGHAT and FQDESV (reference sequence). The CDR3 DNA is TGTGCCAGCAGCTTGGAGATGAACACTGAAGCTTTCTTT. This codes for CASSLEMNTEAFF.

DNA of the CDR3: TGTGCCAGCAGTCCCCTCCAGGGGGGCTACACCTTC. Protein sequence: CASSPLQGGYTF. The chain carries TRBV6-5 and TRBJ1-2; weak D call: TRBD1 (6 bases). In germline, CDR1 is MNHEY, CDR2 SVGAGI. The germline V and J ends were trimmed by 5 bases and 8 bases, with 12 bases remaining between them. This CDR3 comprises 12 residues.

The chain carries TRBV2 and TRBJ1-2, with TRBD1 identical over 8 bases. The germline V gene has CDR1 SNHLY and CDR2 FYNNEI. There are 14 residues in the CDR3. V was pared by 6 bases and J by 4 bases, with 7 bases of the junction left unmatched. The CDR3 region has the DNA TGTGCCAGCAGAAACGGACAGGGTCTCTATGGCTACACCTTC. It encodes CASRNGQGLYGYTF.

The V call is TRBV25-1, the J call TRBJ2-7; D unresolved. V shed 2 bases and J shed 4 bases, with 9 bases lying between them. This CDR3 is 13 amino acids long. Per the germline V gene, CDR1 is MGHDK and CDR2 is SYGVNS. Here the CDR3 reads CASSEAALYEQYF. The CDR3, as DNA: TGTGCCAGCAGTGAAGCCGCCTTATACGAGCAGTACTTC.

This chain's CDR3 is CASSHGGQLGYEQYF. Here the CDR3 DNA reads TGCGCCAGCAGCCACGGGGGACAGCTCGGCTACGAGCAGTACTTC. The chain links TRBV4-3 to TRBJ2-7; tentative D call: TRBD1 (7 bases). CDR1 is LGHNA, CDR2 YSLEER, per germline. The CDR3 is made up of 15 amino acids. Trimming stripped 3 bases from V and 3 bases from J, with 15 bases between.

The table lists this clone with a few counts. CDR3 DNA: TGTGCCAGCAGCCATCGGGGACTAGCGAGGAATGAGCAGTTCTTC. Translating gives CASSHRGLARNEQFF. The rearrangement joins TRBV6-5 to TRBJ2-1; 10 positions agree with TRBD2. Germline V gene lookup returns CDR1 MNHEY and CDR2 SVGAGI. The CDR3 covers 15 residues. V shed 6 bases and J 7 bases; nucleotides not matched to a gene: 9.

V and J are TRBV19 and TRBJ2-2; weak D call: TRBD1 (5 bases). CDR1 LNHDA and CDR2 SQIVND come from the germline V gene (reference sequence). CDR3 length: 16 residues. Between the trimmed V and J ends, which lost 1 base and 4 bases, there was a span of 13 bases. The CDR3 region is CASSIVSGLGTGELFF. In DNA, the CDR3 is TGTGCCAGTAGTATAGTTTCAGGGCTGGGCACCGGGGAGCTGTTTTTT. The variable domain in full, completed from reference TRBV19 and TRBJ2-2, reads DGGITQSPKYLFRKEGQNVTLSCEQNLNHDAMYWYRQDPGQGLRLIYYSQIVNDFQKGDIAEGYSVSREKKESFPLTVTSAQKNPTAFYLCASSIVSGLGTGELFFGEGSRLTVL.

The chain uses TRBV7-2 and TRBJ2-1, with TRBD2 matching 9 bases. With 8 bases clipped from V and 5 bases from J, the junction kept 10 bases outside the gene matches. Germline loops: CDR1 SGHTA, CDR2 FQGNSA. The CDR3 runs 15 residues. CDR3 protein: CASGRSSGANNEQFF. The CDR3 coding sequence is TGTGCCAGCGGTAGATCTAGCGGGGCGAACAATGAGCAGTTCTTC.